The clone carrying this T cell receptor beta chain has a handful of counts. Trimming took 2 bases from V and 8 from J; bases not matched to a gene: 9. The V gene's germline CDR1 is SGHKS and CDR2 YYEKEE (reference sequence). The length of the CDR3 is 14 residues. The data were obtained in a study of PD-L1 blockade in urothelial cancer. Time point of the sample: peripheral blood 6 weeks after treatment start. Measured with immunoSEQ multiplex PCR; TCRdb has only the in-frame clones, and not every one. This sample has roughly 100,000 clones, with over 80% found just once. This chain joins TRBV5-5 and TRBJ1-2; 7 bases match TRBD1. The clonotype comes from a man between 65 and 80 years old with urothelial cancer. Sequenced material: PBMCs, taken around atezolizumab (anti-PD-L1) treatment. In DNA form, the CDR3 reads TGTGCCAGCAGCTTTCCAACAGGGGTACAGGGCTACACCTTC. The encoded protein is CASSFPTGVQGYTF.